Presented here are 4 T cell receptor beta chains from one specimen sequenced in a study of early stage breast cancer tumors. This table comes from immunoSEQ multiplex PCR, and its TCRdb copy is limited to in-frame clones, with some not included. The sample contains about 28,000 clones, 80% of which appear only once. Sequenced sample: blood. The receptor source for this set is a person between 60 and 70 years old with breast cancer.

The chain carries TRBV7-2 and TRBJ2-7, with 7 bases aligning to TRBD2. This CDR3 has 14 residues. CDR1 SGHTA and CDR2 FQGNSA come from the germline V gene. V trimming: 1 base; J trimming: 6 bases; junction bases outside the gene matches: 6. CDR3 DNA sequence: TGTGCCAGCAGCTTAGATCCCTCGGGGGGCGAGCAGTACTTC. As protein: CASSLDPSGGEQYF.

The rearrangement uses TRBV29-1 and TRBJ2-7, with 11 bases matching TRBD2. J lost 2 bases, V lost 4 bases, and 10 bases had no gene match. Per germline, CDR1 SQVTM and CDR2 ANQGSEA. The CDR3 spans 16 residues. CDR3 protein: CSVATPGTSGTYEQYF. CDR3 DNA: TGCAGCGTTGCTACACCCGGGACTAGCGGTACCTACGAGCAGTACTTC.

V and J are TRBV19 and TRBJ2-5, with D perhaps TRBD2 (5 bases). The CDR3 is made up of 16 amino acids. Germline loops: CDR1 LNHDA, CDR2 SQIVND (reference sequence). Trimming shortened V by 3 bases and J by 2 bases, and 16 bases separated the two germline ends. CDR3 in amino acids: CASSIRGPILQETQYF. CDR3 sequence (DNA): TGTGCCAGTAGTATCCGAGGGCCCATCCTTCAAGAGACCCAGTACTTC.

This chain uses TRBV6-6 with TRBJ1-2; D is possibly TRBD1 (6 bases). There are 14 residues in the CDR3. Trimming took 8 bases from V and 4 from J, leaving 17 bases between them. CDR1 is MNHNY, CDR2 SVGAGI, per germline (reference sequence). CDR3 in amino acids: CASSPPGEGYGYTF. CDR3 coding DNA: TGTGCCAGCTCCCCCCCAGGGGAAGGCTATGGCTACACCTTC.